The rows below give T cell receptor beta chains drawn from one sample of a study of T-cell reconstitution after alpha-beta-depleted transplantation in children. Each CDR3 protein gets one entry after TCRdb re-called the PCR reads with MiXCR. Of over 450,000 distinct CDR3 sequences in the sample, about 10% were seen once. The sequencing used PBMCs, collected before TCRalphabeta/CD19-depleted stem cell transplant. The receptors stem from a child aged 2 to 15 with inherited bone marrow failure, due to receive a stem cell transplant. Each CDR3 is given with its conserved first and last residue. A D gene is named only where the DNA matches it firmly. Clone size is not always given. Where it is, it says once, few, many or a class for expanded clones.

TRBV19	NA	TRBJ1-2	NA	TGTGCCAGTAGTATGAGACAGTCAACTAACTATGGCTACACCTTC	CASSMRQSTNYGYTF
TRBV4-3	many	TRBJ2-3	TRBD2	TGCGCCAGCAGCCAAGACCTAGCGGGAGGCACAGATACGCAGTATTTT	CASSQDLAGGTDTQYF
TRBV15	many	TRBJ2-7	NA	TGTGCCACCAGCACTCGAACACTCTTTCACTCCGGGGAGCAGTACTTC	CATSTRTLFHSGEQYF
TRBV19	few	TRBJ2-6	NA	TGTGCCAGTAGCCAGACTAGCTCTGGGGCCAACGTCCTGACTTTC	CASSQTSSGANVLTF
TRBV5-1	many	TRBJ1-5	NA	TGCGCCAGCAGCTTGGAGATCAATCAGCCCCAGCATTTT	CASSLEINQPQHF
TRBV19	many	TRBJ2-6	NA	TGTGCCAGTAAGTCACACTCTGGGGCCAACGTCCTGACTTTC	CASKSHSGANVLTF
TRBV4-3	NA	TRBJ2-7	TRBD2	TGCGCCAGCAGCCAGCGAGCGGGAGCCCCTACCTACGAGCAGTACTTC	CASSQRAGAPTYEQYF
TRBV4-3	NA	TRBJ1-5	NA	TGCGCCAGCAGCCAAGATTTCGGGCGGAGCAATCAGCCCCAGCATTTT	CASSQDFGRSNQPQHF
TRBV27	NA	TRBJ1-6	NA	TGTGCCCGACTACCGGAGGGAGCGGTAGTCTATAATTCACCCCTCCACTTT	CARLPEGAVVYNSPLHF
TRBV5-5	many	TRBJ1-2	TRBD1	TGTGCCAGCAGCTTGGGACAGGGGGACGGCTACACCTTC	CASSLGQGDGYTF
TRBV5-1	many	TRBJ2-5	TRBD2	TGCGCCAGCAGCCTAGGCCGACTAGCGGTCCAAGAGACCCAGTACTTC	CASSLGRLAVQETQYF
TRBV20-1	NA	TRBJ2-1	TRBD2	TGCAGTGCTAGAGGCACGGGAGGACCCTACAATGAGCAGTTCTTC	CSARGTGGPYNEQFF
TRBV12-3/TRBV12-4	few	TRBJ1-4	NA	TGTGCCATCCCAAAAGGTGACAGCTTTAATGAAAAACTGTTTTTT	CAIPKGDSFNEKLFF
TRBV6-2/TRBV6-3	many	TRBJ2-7	NA	TGTGCCAGCAGTCTAGGACTGTACTACGAGCAGTACTTC	CASSLGLYYEQYF
TRBV18	many	TRBJ2-7	TRBD1	TGTGCCAGCTCACGAACTACGGGACAGGGCTACGAGCAGTACTTC	CASSRTTGQGYEQYF
TRBV7-2	many	TRBJ2-7	NA	TGTGCCAGCAGCTCCCTTGCGGAGGTCTCGCCTTACGAGCAGTACTTC	CASSSLAEVSPYEQYF
TRBV12-3/TRBV12-4	NA	TRBJ2-2	NA	TGTGCCAGCAGTTTTGCGGGAAACGGGGAGCTGTTTTTT	CASSFAGNGELFF
TRBV20-1	many	TRBJ1-1	TRBD1	TGCAGTGCTAGCCAGGGGGCGGACACTGAAGCTTTCTTT	CSASQGADTEAFF
TRBV4-1	many	TRBJ2-1	TRBD2	TGCGCCAGCAGCCAAGATTTTTGGTGGGAGGGCAGCGGAACGTCCTACAATGAGCAGTTCTTC	CASSQDFWWEGSGTSYNEQFF
TRBV7-9	many	TRBJ2-2	NA	TGTGCCAGCACCGACCGAGCCGGGGAGCTGTTTTTT	CASTDRAGELFF
TRBV9	many	TRBJ2-1	NA	TGTGCCAGCAGCGTTTACAGGGAGCTAAGCTCCTACAATGAGCAGTTCTTC	CASSVYRELSSYNEQFF
TRBV12-3/TRBV12-4	many	TRBJ1-1	NA	TGTGCCAGCAGTTCCCCGGAAGGGAGTAACACTGAAGCTTTCTTT	CASSSPEGSNTEAFF
TRBV4-3	many	TRBJ1-2	TRBD1	TGCGCCAGCAGACAGACAGGGGGCGATGGCTACACCTTC	CASRQTGGDGYTF
TRBV5-4	NA	TRBJ1-5	NA	TGTGCCAGCAGCTTGGGGGGCACGGATCAGCCCCAGCATTTT	CASSLGGTDQPQHF
TRBV10-2	few	TRBJ2-7	NA	TGCGCCAGCAGTGAGGGGGCCCTCCTTCTCTACGAGCAGTACTTC	CASSEGALLLYEQYF